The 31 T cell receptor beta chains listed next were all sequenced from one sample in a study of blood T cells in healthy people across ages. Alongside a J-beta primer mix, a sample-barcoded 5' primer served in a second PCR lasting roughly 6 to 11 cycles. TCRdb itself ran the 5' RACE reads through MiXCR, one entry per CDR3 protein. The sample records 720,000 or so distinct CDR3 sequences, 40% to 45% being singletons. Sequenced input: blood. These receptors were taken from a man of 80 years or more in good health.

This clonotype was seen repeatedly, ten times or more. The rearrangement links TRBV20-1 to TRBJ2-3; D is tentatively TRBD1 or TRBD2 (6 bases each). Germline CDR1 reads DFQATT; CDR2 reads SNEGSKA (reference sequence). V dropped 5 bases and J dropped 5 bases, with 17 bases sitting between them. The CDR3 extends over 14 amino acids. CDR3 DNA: TGCAGTGCTGGGAAGGGGGGATCGGTAGATACGCAGTATTTT. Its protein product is CSAGKGGSVDTQYF.

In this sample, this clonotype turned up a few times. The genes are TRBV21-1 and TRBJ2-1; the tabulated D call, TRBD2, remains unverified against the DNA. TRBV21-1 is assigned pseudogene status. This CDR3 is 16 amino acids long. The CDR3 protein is CASRNVGTRIANEQFF. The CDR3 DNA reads TGTGCCAGCAGAAACGTAGGGACTAGGATTGCCAATGAGCAGTTCTTC.

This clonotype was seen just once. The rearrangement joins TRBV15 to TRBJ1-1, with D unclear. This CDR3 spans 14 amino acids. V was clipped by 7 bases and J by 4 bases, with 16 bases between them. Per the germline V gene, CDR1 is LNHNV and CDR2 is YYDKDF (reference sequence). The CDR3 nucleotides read TGTGCCACCATCAACGCCAGGACTGGCACTGAAGCTTTCTTT. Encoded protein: CATINARTGTEAFF.

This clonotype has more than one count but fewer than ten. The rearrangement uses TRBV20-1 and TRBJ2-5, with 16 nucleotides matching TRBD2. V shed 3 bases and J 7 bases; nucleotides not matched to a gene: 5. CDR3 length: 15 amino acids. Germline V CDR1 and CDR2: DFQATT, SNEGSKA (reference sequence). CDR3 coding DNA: TGCAGTGCTAGGGGACTAGCGGGAGGGGGGGCGACCCAGTACTTC. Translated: CSARGLAGGGATQYF.

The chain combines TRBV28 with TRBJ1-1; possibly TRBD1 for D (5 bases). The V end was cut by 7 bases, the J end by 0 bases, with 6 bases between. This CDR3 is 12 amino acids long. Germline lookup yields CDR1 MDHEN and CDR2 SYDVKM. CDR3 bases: TGTGCCAGCACACAGGTGAACACTGAAGCTTTCTTT. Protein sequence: CASTQVNTEAFF.

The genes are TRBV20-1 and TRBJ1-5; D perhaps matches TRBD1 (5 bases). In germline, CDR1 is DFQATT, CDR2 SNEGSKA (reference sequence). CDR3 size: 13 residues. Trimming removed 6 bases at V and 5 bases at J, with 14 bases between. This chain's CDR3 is CSAPGRIDQPQHF. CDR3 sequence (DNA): TGCAGTGCCCCGGGACGGATTGATCAGCCCCAGCATTTT.

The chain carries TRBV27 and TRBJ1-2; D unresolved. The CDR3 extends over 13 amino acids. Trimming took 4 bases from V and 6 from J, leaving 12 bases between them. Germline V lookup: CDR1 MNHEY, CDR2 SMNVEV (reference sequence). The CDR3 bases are TGTGCCAGCAGTTCCGACGGGCCCGATGGCTACACCTTC. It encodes CASSSDGPDGYTF.

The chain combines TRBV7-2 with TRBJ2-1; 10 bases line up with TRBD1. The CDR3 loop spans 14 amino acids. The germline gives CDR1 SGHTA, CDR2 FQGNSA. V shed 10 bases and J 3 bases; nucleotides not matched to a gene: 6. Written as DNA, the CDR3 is TGTGCCAACGGACAGGGGGGAATCTACAATGAGCAGTTCTTC. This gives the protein CANGQGGIYNEQFF.

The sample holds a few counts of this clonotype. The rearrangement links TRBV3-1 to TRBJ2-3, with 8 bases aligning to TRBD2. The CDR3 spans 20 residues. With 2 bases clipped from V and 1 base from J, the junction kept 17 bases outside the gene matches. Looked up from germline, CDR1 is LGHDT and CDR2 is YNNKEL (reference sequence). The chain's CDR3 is CASSQLDHRAGGFRTDTQYF. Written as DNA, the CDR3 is TGTGCCAGCAGCCAACTCGACCATCGGGCGGGGGGTTTCCGCACAGATACGCAGTATTTT.

In DNA form, the CDR3 reads TGTGCCAGCAGCTACCCGCGGGGGGGCGTAACCGAGCAGTACTTC. As protein: CASSYPRGGVTEQYF. The V gene is TRBV7-9, the J gene TRBJ2-5, with 9 nucleotides matching TRBD2. The J call is doubtful: the DNA matches TRBJ2-7 better. CDR1 is SEHNR and CDR2 is FQNEAQ in the germline V gene (reference sequence). CDR3 length: 15 residues.

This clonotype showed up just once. The CDR3 sequence is CASSWGSGGAETQYF. In nucleotides, the CDR3 is TGCGCCAGCAGCTGGGGATCAGGGGGCGCGGAGACCCAGTACTTC. The chain employs TRBV5-1 and TRBJ2-7; 8 bases are a match to TRBD1. The better agreement between TRBJ2-5 and the DNA end casts doubt on the J call. Germline-derived CDR1 and CDR2 are SGHRS and YFSETQ. This CDR3 has 15 amino acids.

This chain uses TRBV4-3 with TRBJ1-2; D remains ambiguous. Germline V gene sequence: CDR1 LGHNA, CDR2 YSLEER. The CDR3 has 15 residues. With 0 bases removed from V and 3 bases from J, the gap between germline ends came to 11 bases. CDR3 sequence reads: CASSQEMWADYGYTF. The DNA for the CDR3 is TGCGCCAGCAGCCAAGAGATGTGGGCAGACTATGGCTACACCTTC.

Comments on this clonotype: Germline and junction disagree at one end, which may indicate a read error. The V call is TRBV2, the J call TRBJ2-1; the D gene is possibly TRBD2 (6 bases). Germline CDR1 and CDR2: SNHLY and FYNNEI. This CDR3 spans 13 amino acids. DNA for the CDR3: TGTGCCTGCAGTCAGGCGATGGGGGGTGAGCAGTTCTTC. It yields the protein CACSQAMGGEQFF.

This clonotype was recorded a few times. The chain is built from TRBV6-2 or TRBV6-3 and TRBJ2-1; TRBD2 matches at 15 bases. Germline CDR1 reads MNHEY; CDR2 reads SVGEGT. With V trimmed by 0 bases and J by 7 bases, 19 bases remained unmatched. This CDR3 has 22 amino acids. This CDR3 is CASSYSRSGLAGGPQTSNEQFF. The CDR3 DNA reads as TGTGCCAGCAGTTACTCCCGATCTGGACTAGCGGGAGGGCCGCAAACATCGAATGAGCAGTTCTTC.

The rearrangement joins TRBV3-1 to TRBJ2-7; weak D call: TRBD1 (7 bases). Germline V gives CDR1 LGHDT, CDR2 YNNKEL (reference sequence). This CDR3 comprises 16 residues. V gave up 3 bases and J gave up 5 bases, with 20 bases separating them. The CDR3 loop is CASSHGGSGQFNEQYF. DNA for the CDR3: TGTGCCAGCAGCCACGGGGGCTCGGGACAGTTCAACGAGCAGTACTTC.

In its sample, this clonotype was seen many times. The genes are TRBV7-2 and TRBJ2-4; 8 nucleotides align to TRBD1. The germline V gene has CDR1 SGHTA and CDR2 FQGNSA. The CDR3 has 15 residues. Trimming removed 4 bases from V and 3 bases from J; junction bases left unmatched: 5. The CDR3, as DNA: TGTGCCAGCAGCTCGTTGGACAGGGTCAAAAACATTCAGTACTTC. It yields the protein CASSSLDRVKNIQYF.

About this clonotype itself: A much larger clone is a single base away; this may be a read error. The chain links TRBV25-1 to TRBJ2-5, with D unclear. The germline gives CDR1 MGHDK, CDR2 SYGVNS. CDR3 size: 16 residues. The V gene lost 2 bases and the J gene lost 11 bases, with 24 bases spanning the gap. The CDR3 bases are TGTGCCAGCAGTGAAATAGGCAGACTTTGTGACCATGAGCAGTACTTC. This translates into CASSEIGRLCDHEQYF.

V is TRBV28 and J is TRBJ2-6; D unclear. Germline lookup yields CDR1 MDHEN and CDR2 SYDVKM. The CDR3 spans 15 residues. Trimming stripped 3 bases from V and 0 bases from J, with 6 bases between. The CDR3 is CASSFRRSGANVLTF. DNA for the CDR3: TGTGCCAGCAGTTTCAGGCGCTCTGGGGCCAACGTCCTGACTTTC.

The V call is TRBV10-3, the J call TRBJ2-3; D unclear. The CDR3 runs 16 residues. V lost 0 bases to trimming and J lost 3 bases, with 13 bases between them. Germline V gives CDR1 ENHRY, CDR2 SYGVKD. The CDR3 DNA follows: TGTGCCATCAGTGAGTCGGCCACGGCCGTGACAGATACGCAGTATTTT. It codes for CAISESATAVTDTQYF.

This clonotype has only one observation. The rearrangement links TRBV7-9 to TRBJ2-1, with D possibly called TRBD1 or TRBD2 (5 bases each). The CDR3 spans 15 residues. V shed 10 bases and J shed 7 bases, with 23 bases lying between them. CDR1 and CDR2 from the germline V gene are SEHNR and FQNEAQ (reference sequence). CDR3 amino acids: CATPRGSEIWNEQFF. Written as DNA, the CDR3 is TGTGCCACACCACGGGGCAGTGAGATCTGGAATGAGCAGTTCTTC.

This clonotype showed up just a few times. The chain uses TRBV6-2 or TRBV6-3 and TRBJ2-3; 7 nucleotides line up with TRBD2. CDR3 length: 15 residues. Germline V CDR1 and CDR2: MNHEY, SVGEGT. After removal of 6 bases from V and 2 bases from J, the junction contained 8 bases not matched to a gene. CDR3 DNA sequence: TGTGCCAGCAGCACCGGGACTACCTACACAGATACGCAGTATTTT. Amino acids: CASSTGTTYTDTQYF.

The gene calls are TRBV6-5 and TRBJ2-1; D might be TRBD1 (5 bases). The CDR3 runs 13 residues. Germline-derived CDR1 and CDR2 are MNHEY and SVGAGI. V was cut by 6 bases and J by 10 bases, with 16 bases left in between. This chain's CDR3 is CASRREAAGEQFF. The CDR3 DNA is TGTGCCAGCAGGAGAGAAGCAGCAGGGGAGCAGTTCTTC.

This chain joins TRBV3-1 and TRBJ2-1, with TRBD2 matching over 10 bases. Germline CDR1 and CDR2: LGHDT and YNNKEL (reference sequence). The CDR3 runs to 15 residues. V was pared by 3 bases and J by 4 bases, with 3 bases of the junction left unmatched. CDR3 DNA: TGTGCCAGCAGCCAGTCTAGCGGGAGTTACAATGAGCAGTTCTTC. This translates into CASSQSSGSYNEQFF.

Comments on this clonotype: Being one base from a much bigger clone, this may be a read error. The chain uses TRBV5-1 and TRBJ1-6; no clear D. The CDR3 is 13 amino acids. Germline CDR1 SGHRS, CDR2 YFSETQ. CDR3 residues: CAGSAEGNSPLHF. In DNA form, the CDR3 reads TGCGCCGGCAGCGCGGAAGGGAATTCACCCCTCCACTTT.

As DNA, the CDR3 is TGCAGTGCTGTGGGTTCAGGACTGGCGGAGTACGAGCAGTACTTC. Residues: CSAVGSGLAEYEQYF. V gene TRBV20-1 combines with J gene TRBJ2-7; TRBD2 is a possible D gene (5 bases). The CDR3 length is 15 residues. Germline-derived CDR1 and CDR2 are DFQATT and SNEGSKA (reference sequence). V lost 5 bases, J lost 4 bases, and 21 bases lay in between.

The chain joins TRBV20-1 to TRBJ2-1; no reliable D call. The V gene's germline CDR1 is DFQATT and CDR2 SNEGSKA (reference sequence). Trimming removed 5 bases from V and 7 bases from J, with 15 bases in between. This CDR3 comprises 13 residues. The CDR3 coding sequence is TGCAGTGCTCCACTCCATGGATCGAATGAGCAGTTCTTC. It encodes CSAPLHGSNEQFF.

CDR3 bases: TGTGCCAGCAGCAAAGGGTTTAGACTAGCGGGACGCACAGATACGCAGTATTTT. It is translated as CASSKGFRLAGRTDTQYF. The rearrangement uses TRBV21-1 and TRBJ2-3; TRBD2, the table's D call, was not compared with the DNA. TRBV21-1 is classified as a pseudogene. The CDR3 length is 18 residues.

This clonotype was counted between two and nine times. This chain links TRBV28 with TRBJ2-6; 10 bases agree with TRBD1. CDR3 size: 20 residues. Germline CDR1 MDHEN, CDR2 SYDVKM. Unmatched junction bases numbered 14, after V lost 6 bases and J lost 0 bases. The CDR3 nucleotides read TGTGCCAGCAGATTACCACTTGGACAGGGGGATCACTCTGGGGCCAACGTCCTGACTTTC. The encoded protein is CASRLPLGQGDHSGANVLTF.

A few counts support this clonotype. CDR3 nucleotides: TGCAGCGTGTCCGGGACCTCTAGGTCACCCCTCCACTTT. It codes for CSVSGTSRSPLHF. The genes are TRBV29-1 and TRBJ1-6, with a possible D match to TRBD1 (5 bases). Between the trimmed V and J ends, which lost 6 bases and 10 bases, there was a span of 16 bases. From germline, CDR1 is SQVTM and CDR2 ANQGSEA. The CDR3 sequence is 13 residues long.

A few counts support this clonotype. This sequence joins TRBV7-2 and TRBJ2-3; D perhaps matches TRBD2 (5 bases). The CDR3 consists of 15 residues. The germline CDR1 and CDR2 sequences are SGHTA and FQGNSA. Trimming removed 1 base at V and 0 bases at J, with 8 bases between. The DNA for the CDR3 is TGTGCCAGCAGCTTAGGCGGGCACAGCACAGATACGCAGTATTTT. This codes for CASSLGGHSTDTQYF.

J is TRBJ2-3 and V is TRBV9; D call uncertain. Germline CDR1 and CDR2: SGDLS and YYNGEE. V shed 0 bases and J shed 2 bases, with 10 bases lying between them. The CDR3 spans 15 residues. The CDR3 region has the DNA TGTGCCAGCAGCGTAGACCCTGGGCCCACAGATACGCAGTATTTT. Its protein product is CASSVDPGPTDTQYF.